A selection of T cell receptor beta chains follows, all from one sample in a study of Ad26.COV2.S vaccination and SARS-CoV-2 variants. TCRdb's table, derived via immunoSEQ multiplex PCR, lists solely in-frame clones and lacks some. This table holds a few hundred thousand clones, about nine tenths found once. The sequencing used peripheral blood, collected in a trial of Ad26.COV2.S vaccine versus placebo. These receptors all come from a person between 18 and 65 years old who received the Ad26.COV2.S COVID-19 vaccine or a placebo. Each CDR3 is given with its conserved first and last residue. The D gene is left open where the match is weak. Where a row states a size, it is once, few, many or the class of an expanded clone; other rows omit it.

>TRBV5-1|TRBD2|TRBJ2-3|NA
CASSLRGGTDTQYF
TGCGCCAGCAGCTTGCGGGGGGGCACAGATACGCAGTATTTT
>TRBV5-1|NA|TRBJ1-1|NA
CASSSGTANTEAFF
TGCGCCAGCAGCTCTGGGACGGCCAACACTGAAGCTTTCTTT
>TRBV27|TRBD1|TRBJ1-6|few
CASSSDRELVFSPLHF
TGTGCCAGCAGTTCCGACAGGGAGTTAGTTTTTTCACCCCTCCACTTT
>TRBV5-5|TRBD1|TRBJ1-6|NA
CASSLWDRGGSPLHF
TGTGCCAGCAGCTTGTGGGACAGGGGCGGTTCACCCCTCCACTTT
>TRBV5-1|NA|TRBJ1-2|NA
CASSLQGFGSTF
TGCGCCAGCAGCTTGCAGGGTTTTGGTTCCACCTTC
>TRBV30|NA|TRBJ1-2|NA
CAWSVVQVDGYTF
TGTGCCTGGAGTGTTGTGCAGGTCGACGGCTACACCTTC
>TRBV30|NA|TRBJ2-7|NA
CAWSPSTPSYEQYF
TGTGCCTGGAGTCCATCGACACCTAGCTACGAGCAGTACTTC
>TRBV4-2|TRBD2|TRBJ2-2|NA
CASSQVGLAANTGELFF
TGTGCCAGCAGCCAAGTTGGTCTAGCGGCGAACACCGGGGAGCTGTTTTTT
>TRBV3-1/TRBV3-2|NA|TRBJ1-2|NA
CASSQEWANYGYTF
TGTGCCAGCAGCCAAGAATGGGCTAACTATGGCTACACCTTC
>TRBV5-6|NA|TRBJ2-7|NA
CASSFGSYSYEQYF
TGTGCCAGCAGCTTTGGTAGTTATTCCTACGAGCAGTACTTC
>TRBV7-2|TRBD2|TRBJ2-2|NA
CASSPRGLAGGTGELFF
TGTGCCAGCAGCCCCAGGGGACTAGCGGGGGGCACCGGGGAGCTGTTTTTT
>TRBV4-1|NA|TRBJ2-1|NA
CASSQVGNEQFF
TGCGCCAGCAGCCAAGTAGGGAATGAGCAGTTCTTC
>TRBV27|NA|TRBJ2-7|NA
CASSNGGRDSSYEQYF
TGTGCCAGCAGCAACGGGGGTAGGGACAGCAGCTACGAGCAGTACTTC
>TRBV9|TRBD1|TRBJ1-2|NA
CASSPTEDRGQDDGYTF
TGTGCCAGCAGCCCCACTGAAGACAGGGGGCAAGATGATGGCTACACCTTC
>TRBV19|TRBD1|TRBJ1-5|NA
CASSIRQGNQPQHF
TGTGCCAGTAGTATAAGACAGGGGAATCAGCCCCAGCATTTT
>TRBV5-1|NA|TRBJ2-1|NA
CASSLRHSSYNEQFF
TGCGCCAGCAGCTTACGACATAGCTCCTACAATGAGCAGTTCTTC
>TRBV12-3/TRBV12-4|NA|TRBJ1-1|NA
CASSRDFPFF
TGTGCCAGCAGTCGGGACTTTCCTTTCTTT
>TRBV27|NA|TRBJ1-5|NA
CASSLDSANQPQHF
TGTGCCAGCAGTCTCGACAGTGCTAATCAGCCCCAGCATTTT
>TRBV11-2|TRBD2|TRBJ2-7|few
CASSLLPGRDYEQYF
TGTGCCAGCAGCTTACTCCCCGGGAGGGACTACGAGCAGTACTTC
>TRBV11-2|NA|TRBJ1-5|NA
CASSLGGGNPPQHF
TGTGCCAGCAGCTTAGGTGGGGGTAACCCGCCCCAGCATTTT
>TRBV30|NA|TRBJ2-3|NA
CAWSSSGETQYF
TGTGCCTGGAGTTCATCGGGGGAAACGCAGTATTTT
>TRBV27|NA|TRBJ1-6|once
CASSSPARQKPTLHF
TGTGCCAGCAGTTCACCAGCAAGACAGAAACCCACCCTCCACTTT
>TRBV3-1/TRBV3-2|NA|TRBJ2-1|NA
CASSRELNHNEQFF
TGTGCCAGCAGTCGAGAATTAAACCACAATGAGCAGTTCTTC
>TRBV6-5|NA|TRBJ2-2|NA
CAIQIKGTGELFF
TGTGCCATTCAAATCAAGGGGACCGGGGAGCTGTTTTTT
>TRBV2|NA|TRBJ2-1|NA
CASRGGVSYNEQFF
TGTGCCAGCAGAGGGGGAGTGTCCTACAATGAGCAGTTCTTC
>TRBV12-5|NA|TRBJ2-3|NA
CASCGITDTQYF
TGTGCTAGTTGCGGGATCACAGATACGCAGTATTTT
>TRBV19|NA|TRBJ1-6|NA
CASSIPGRDNSPLHF
TGTGCCAGTAGTATTCCGGGACGGGATAATTCACCCCTCCACTTT
>TRBV19|NA|TRBJ2-7|once
CASRKRRADYEQYF
TGTGCCAGTAGGAAACGAAGGGCCGACTACGAGCAGTACTTC
>TRBV11-3|NA|TRBJ2-7|NA
CASSQDSYEQYF
TGTGCCAGCAGCCAAGACTCGTACGAGCAGTACTTC
>TRBV28|NA|TRBJ1-5|once
CASSPSRRAEYHQPQHF
TGTGCCAGCAGCCCCTCTCGTAGGGCCGAATACCATCAGCCCCAGCATTTT
>TRBV12-3/TRBV12-4|NA|TRBJ1-2|NA
CASSLDRHYGYTF
TGTGCCAGCAGTTTAGACAGGCACTATGGCTACACCTTC
>TRBV28|TRBD2|TRBJ2-1|NA
CASSLGLGVYNEQFF
TGTGCCAGCAGTTTAGGACTAGGGGTCTACAATGAGCAGTTCTTC
>TRBV6-5|TRBD1|TRBJ1-3|NA
CASSSTGGNGNTIYF
TGTGCCAGCAGTTCGACAGGGGGCAACGGAAACACCATATATTTT
>TRBV7-2|NA|TRBJ2-3|NA
CASSLARTSTDTQYF
TGTGCCAGCAGCTTAGCCCGGACAAGTACAGATACGCAGTATTTT
>TRBV19|NA|TRBJ2-4|NA
CASRRGAGNIQYF
TGTGCCAGCCGAAGGGGGGCTGGAAACATTCAGTACTTC
>TRBV15|NA|TRBJ1-2|NA
CATSRGSGDNYGYTF
TGTGCCACCAGCAGAGGTTCGGGGGACAACTATGGCTACACCTTC
>TRBV5-5|NA|TRBJ2-3|once
CASSLGGLYTDTQYF
TGTGCCAGCAGCTTGGGGGGACTCTACACAGATACGCAGTATTTT
>TRBV11-2|NA|TRBJ2-2|NA
CASSTSYGELFF
TGTGCCAGCAGCACCAGCTACGGGGAGCTGTTTTTT
>TRBV21-1|NA|TRBJ1-1|NA
CASSTPRSDRGRGGTEAFF
TGTGCCAGCAGCACCCCCAGGTCGGACAGGGGGCGAGGAGGCACTGAAGCTTTCTTT
>TRBV20-1|NA|TRBJ1-2|once
CSASIENYGYTF
TGCAGTGCTAGTATTGAGAACTATGGCTACACCTTC
>TRBV10-3|TRBD2|TRBJ2-6|NA
CAIRNTSAGANVLTF
TGTGCCATCAGAAACACTAGCGCTGGGGCCAACGTCCTGACTTTC
>TRBV7-6|NA|TRBJ2-7|NA
CASSSSWGLAYEQYF
TGTGCCAGCAGCTCTAGCTGGGGGCTGGCCTACGAGCAGTACTTC
>TRBV7-9|NA|TRBJ1-1|NA
CASSTVNTEAFF
TGTGCCAGCAGCACCGTGAACACTGAAGCTTTCTTT
>TRBV2|NA|TRBJ2-5|NA
CASTGPGRETQYF
TGTGCCAGCACCGGACCAGGGAGAGAGACCCAGTACTTC
>TRBV5-6|NA|TRBJ2-1|once
CASSLQGTELNEQFF
TGTGCCAGCAGCTTACAGGGTACGGAACTCAATGAGCAGTTCTTC
>TRBV4-1|NA|TRBJ2-7|NA
CASSHWNTGKSEQYF
TGCGCCAGCAGCCACTGGAACACAGGGAAGAGCGAGCAGTACTTC
>TRBV5-1|NA|TRBJ2-6|NA
CASSLGGTGANVLTF
TGCGCCAGCAGCTTGGGGGGAACCGGGGCCAACGTCCTGACTTTC
>TRBV5-4|TRBD2|TRBJ2-7|NA
CASSSGLAGVREQYF
TGTGCCAGCAGCTCCGGACTAGCGGGAGTCCGGGAGCAGTACTTC